This TCR beta chain was sequenced in a study of identical twins. Unique molecular identifiers were present on the cDNA, which also gained a universal primer site by template switching. TCRdb re-analysed the 5' RACE reads in MiXCR, keeping a single row per CDR3 protein. The table records around 1.7 million distinct CDR3 sequences, under 35% of them present only once. General study points: There is a chance that invariant MAIT and iNKT cells partially muddied zero-insertion analyses. Conclusions relied on cross-sectional statistical analysis, not following the same donors. Monozygotic twins shared more out-of-frame TCR alpha than recombination models predicted.

This clonotype was detected only a few times. No antigen is known for it. The CDR3 has 16 residues. Germline V CDR1 and CDR2: SGHDN, FVKESK. V was pared by 1 base and J by 4 bases, with 14 bases between. The specimen sequenced was cord blood. The chain uses TRBV14 and TRBJ2-4; D might be TRBD1 or TRBD2, each matching 5 bases. This clonotype originated in a newborn girl in good health. The CDR3 region is CASSQVVSGRKNIQYF. In nucleotides, the CDR3 is TGTGCCAGCAGCCAAGTAGTCTCGGGACGGAAAAACATTCAGTACTTC.